The entry that follows covers one TCR beta chain sequence. The data derive from a study of untreated major depressive disorder. The method was immunoSEQ multiplex PCR; TCRdb's version includes in-frame clones alone and lacks a portion of them. The sample records approximately 20,000 clones, about 83% being singletons. Each depressed patient was matched pairwise with a non-depressed control on sex, age, current smoking status and body mass index. Participants with major medical conditions, Axis I/II comorbidities, regular medication or illicit drug use were excluded. Each donor gave about 27 ml of EDTA blood. Germline V gives CDR1 MNHEY, CDR2 SMNVEV (reference sequence). The CDR3 spans 14 residues. V was trimmed by 2 bases and J by 5 bases, leaving 10 bases between them.

This receptor was taken from a woman aged 25 to 39 in good health. The chain employs TRBV27 and TRBJ1-5; a weak D match, TRBD1 (5 bases). Sequences were obtained from CD4+ T cells from PBMCs. CDR3 sequence reads: CASSLGGGHQPQHF. As DNA, the CDR3 is TGTGCCAGCAGTTTAGGGGGTGGCCATCAGCCCCAGCATTTT.